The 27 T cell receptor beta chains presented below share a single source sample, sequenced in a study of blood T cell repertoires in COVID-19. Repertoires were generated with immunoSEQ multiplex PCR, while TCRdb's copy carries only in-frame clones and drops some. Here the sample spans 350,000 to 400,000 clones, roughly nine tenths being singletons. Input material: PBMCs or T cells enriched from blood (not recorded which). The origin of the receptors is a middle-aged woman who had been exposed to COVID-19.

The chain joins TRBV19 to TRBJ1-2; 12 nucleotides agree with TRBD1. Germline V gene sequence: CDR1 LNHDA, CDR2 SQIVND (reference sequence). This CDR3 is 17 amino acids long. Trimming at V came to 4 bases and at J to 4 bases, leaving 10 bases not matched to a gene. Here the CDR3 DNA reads TGTGCCAGTAGTAGGCTACCGGGACAGGGGGCAAGCTATGGCTACACCTTC. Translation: CASSRLPGQGASYGYTF.

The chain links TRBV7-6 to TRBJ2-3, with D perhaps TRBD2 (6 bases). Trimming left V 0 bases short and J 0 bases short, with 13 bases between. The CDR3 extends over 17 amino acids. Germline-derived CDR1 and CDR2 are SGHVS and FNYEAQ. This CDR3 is CASSLARRGYSTDTQYF. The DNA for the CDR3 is TGTGCCAGCAGCTTAGCTCGGCGGGGCTATAGCACAGATACGCAGTATTTT.

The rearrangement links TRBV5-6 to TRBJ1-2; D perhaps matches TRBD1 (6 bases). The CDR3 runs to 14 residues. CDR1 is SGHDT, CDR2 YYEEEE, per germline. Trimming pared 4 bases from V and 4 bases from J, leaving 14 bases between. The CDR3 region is CASSLTGTPYGYTF. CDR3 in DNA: TGTGCCAGCAGCCTCACCGGGACACCCTATGGCTACACCTTC.

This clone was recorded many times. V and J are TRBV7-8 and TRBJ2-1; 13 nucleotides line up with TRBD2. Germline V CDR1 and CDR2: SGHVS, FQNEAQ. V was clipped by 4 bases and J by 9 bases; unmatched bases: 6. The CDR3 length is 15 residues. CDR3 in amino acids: CASSSRLAGGGEQFF. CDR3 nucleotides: TGTGCCAGCAGCTCCAGACTAGCGGGAGGTGGTGAGCAGTTCTTC. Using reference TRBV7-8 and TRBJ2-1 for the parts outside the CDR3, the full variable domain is GAGVSQSPRYKVAKRGQDVALRCDPISGHVSLFWYQQALGQGPEFLTYFQNEAQLDKSGLPSDRFFAERPEGSVSTLKIQRTQQEDSAVYLCASSSRLAGGGEQFFGPGTRLTVL.

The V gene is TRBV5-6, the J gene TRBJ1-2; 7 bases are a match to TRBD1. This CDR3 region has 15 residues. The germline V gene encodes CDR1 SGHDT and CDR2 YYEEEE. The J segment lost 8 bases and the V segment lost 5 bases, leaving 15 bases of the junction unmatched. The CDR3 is CASRDKFQTGKGYTF. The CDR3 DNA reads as TGTGCCAGCAGAGACAAGTTTCAGACAGGGAAAGGCTACACCTTC.

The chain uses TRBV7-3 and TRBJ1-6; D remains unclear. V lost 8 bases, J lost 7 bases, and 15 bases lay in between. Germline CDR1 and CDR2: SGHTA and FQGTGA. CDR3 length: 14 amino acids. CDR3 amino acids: CASGLAAGNSPLHF. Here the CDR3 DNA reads TGTGCCAGCGGCCTCGCTGCTGGCAATTCACCCCTCCACTTT.

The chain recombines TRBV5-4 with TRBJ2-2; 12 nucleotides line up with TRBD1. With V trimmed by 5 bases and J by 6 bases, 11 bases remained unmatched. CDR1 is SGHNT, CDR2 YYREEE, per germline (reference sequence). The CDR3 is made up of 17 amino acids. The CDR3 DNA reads TGTGCCAGCAGGGCCCTTCCGGGACAGGGGGCGCCCGGGGAGCTGTTTTTT. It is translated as CASRALPGQGAPGELFF.

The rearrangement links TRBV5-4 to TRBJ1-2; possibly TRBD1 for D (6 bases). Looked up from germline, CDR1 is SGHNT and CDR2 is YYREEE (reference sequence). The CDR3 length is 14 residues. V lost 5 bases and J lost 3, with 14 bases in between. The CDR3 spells CASSFEQGDYGYTF. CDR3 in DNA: TGTGCCAGCAGTTTTGAACAGGGCGACTATGGCTACACCTTC.

The CDR3 DNA follows: TGTGCCAGCAGTGCGGGCGGGGGCGGTGAGCAGTTCTTC. It specifies CASSAGGGGEQFF. The chain links TRBV12-3 or TRBV12-4 to TRBJ2-1, with a possible D match to TRBD2 (7 bases). V lost 5 bases to trimming and J lost 9 bases, with 14 bases between them. The CDR3 contains 13 residues.

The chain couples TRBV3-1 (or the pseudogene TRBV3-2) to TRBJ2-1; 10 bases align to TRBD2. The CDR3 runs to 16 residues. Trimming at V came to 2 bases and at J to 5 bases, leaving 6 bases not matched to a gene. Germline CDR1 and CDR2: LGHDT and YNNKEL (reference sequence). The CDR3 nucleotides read TGTGCCAGCAGCCAATACATCGGACTAGCGGACAATGAGCAGTTCTTC. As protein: CASSQYIGLADNEQFF.

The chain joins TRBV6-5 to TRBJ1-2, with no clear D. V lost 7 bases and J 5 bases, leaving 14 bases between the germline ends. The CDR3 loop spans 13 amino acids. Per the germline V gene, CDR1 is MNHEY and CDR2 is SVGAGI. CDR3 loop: CASTPSGTYGYTF. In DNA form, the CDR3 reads TGTGCCAGCACCCCATCGGGAACATATGGCTACACCTTC.

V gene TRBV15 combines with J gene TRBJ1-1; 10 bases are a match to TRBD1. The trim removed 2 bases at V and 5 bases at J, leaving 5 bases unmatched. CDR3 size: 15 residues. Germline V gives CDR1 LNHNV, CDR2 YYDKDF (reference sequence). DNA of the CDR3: TGTGCCACCAGCAGACCTGGGACAGGGGATACTGAAGCTTTCTTT. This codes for CATSRPGTGDTEAFF.

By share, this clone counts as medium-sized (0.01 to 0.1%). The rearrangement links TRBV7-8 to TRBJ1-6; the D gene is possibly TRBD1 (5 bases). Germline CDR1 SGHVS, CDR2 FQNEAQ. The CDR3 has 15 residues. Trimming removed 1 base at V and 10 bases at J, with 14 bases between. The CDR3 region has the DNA TGTGCCAGCAGCTTAGTTAGTACAGGCACATCACCCCTCCACTTT. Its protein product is CASSLVSTGTSPLHF.

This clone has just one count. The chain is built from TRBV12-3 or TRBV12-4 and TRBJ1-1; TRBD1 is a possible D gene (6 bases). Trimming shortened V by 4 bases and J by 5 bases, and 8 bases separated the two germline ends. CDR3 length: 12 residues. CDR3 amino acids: CASSSRGTEAFF. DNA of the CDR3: TGTGCCAGCAGTTCCAGGGGTACTGAAGCTTTCTTT.

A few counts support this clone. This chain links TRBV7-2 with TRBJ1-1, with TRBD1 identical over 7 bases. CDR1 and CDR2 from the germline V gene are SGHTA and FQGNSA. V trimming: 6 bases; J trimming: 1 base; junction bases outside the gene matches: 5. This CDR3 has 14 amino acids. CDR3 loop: CASSRGQANTEAFF. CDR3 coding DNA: TGTGCCAGCAGTCGAGGACAGGCGAACACTGAAGCTTTCTTT.

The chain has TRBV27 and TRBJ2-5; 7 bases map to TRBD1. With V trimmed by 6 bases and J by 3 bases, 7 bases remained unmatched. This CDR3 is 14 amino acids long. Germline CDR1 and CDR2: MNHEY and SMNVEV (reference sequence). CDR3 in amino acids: CASRLRQGKETQYF. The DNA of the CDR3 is TGTGCCAGCAGACTACGACAGGGAAAAGAGACCCAGTACTTC.

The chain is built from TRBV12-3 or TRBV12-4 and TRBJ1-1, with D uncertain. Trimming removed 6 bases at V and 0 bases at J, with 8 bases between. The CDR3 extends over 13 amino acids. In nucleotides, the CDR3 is TGTGCCAGCAGACGGGGAGTGAACACTGAAGCTTTCTTT. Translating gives CASRRGVNTEAFF.

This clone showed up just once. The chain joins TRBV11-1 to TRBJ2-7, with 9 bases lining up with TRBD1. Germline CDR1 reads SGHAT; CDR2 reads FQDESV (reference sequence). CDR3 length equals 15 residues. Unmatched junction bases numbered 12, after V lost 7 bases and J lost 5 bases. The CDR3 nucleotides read TGTGCCAGCAACCCACAGGGGGCCTTTCCGAACGAGCAGTACTTC. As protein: CASNPQGAFPNEQYF.

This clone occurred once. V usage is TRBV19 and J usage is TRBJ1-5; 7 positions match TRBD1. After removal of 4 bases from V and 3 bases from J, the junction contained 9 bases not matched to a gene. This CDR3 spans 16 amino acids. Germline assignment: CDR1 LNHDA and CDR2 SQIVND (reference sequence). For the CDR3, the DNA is TGTGCCAGTAGTAACCTACGGGACAGCAACAATCAGCCCCAGCATTTT. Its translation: CASSNLRDSNNQPQHF.

CDR3 coding DNA: TGTGCCAGTAGTATAGGGACGGGAAATTCACCCCTCCACTTT. Translation: CASSIGTGNSPLHF. J is TRBJ1-6 and V is TRBV19; no clear D gene. The ends were cut back, 1 base at V and 7 bases at J, with 8 bases in the middle. In germline, CDR1 is LNHDA, CDR2 SQIVND (reference sequence). The CDR3 extends over 14 amino acids.

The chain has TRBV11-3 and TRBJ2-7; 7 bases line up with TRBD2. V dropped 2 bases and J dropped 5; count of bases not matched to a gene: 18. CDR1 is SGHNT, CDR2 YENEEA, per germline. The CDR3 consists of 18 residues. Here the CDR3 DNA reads TGTGCCAGCAGCTTATGGGACTTCGGCGGGAGTACTTTCGACGAGCAGTACTTC. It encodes CASSLWDFGGSTFDEQYF.

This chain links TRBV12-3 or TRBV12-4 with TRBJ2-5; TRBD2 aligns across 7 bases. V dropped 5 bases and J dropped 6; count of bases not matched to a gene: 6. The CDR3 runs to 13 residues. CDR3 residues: CASSPISGKTQYF. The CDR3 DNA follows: TGTGCCAGCAGTCCAATAAGCGGGAAGACCCAGTACTTC.

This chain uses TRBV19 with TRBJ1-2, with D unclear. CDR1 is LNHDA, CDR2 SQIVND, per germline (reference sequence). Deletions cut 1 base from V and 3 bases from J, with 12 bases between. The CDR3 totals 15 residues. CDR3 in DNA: TGTGCCAGTAGTATAGTTAGGAGTTCAGACTATGGCTACACCTTC. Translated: CASSIVRSSDYGYTF.

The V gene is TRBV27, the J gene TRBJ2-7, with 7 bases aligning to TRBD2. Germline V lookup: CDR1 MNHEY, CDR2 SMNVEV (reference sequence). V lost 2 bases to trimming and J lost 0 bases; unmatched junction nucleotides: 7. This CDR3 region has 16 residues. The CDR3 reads CASSLGQGGSSYEQYF. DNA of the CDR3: TGTGCCAGCAGTTTAGGGCAAGGCGGGAGCTCCTACGAGCAGTACTTC.

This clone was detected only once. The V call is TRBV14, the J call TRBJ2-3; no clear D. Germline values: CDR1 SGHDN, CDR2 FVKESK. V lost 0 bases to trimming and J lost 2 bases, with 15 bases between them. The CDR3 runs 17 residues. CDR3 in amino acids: CASSQDRELFLTDTQYF. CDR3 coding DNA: TGTGCCAGCAGCCAAGATAGAGAGCTCTTTCTCACAGATACGCAGTATTTT.

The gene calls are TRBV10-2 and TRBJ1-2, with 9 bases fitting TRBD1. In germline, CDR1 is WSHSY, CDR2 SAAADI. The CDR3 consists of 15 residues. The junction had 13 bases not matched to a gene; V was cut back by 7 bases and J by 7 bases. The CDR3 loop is CASTQGRTGARGYTF. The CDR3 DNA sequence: TGCGCCAGCACTCAGGGGCGGACAGGGGCTCGTGGCTACACCTTC.

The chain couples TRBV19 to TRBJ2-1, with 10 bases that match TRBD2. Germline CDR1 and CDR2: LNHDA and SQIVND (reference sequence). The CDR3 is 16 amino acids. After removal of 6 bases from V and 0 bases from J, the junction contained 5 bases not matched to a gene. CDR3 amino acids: CASRMSGGASYNEQFF. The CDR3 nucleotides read TGTGCCAGTAGGATGAGCGGGGGGGCCTCCTACAATGAGCAGTTCTTC.